The clone carrying this T cell receptor (beta chain) was counted at least ten times. Antigen specificity is unknown. The sample originates from a study of T cells in Graves' hyperthyroidism and ophthalmopathy. Study results and limitations: Ophthalmopathy was model-predicted a median around 6.7 months pre-onset.

What was amplified from RNA transcripts were TCR beta CDR3 regions. HTBI primers were the set used in a first-round RT-PCR of the TCR CDR3. From the multiplex PCR reads, TCRdb called clonotypes with MiXCR, one entry per CDR3 protein. The sample shows about 600,000 distinct CDR3 sequences, about 14% of them seen only once. Used for diagnoses were clinical symptoms, serum thyroxine and TRAb, thyroid ultrasound and orbital computed tomography. PBMCs were derived from 10 ml fresh peripheral blood. Germline V gene lookup returns CDR1 DFQATT and CDR2 SNEGSKA (reference sequence). CDR3 length: 16 residues. The trim removed 5 bases at V and 7 bases at J, leaving 12 bases unmatched.

The rearrangement uses TRBV20-1 and TRBJ2-2, with 11 bases fitting TRBD2. The material sequenced was blood. This TCR derives from a young woman with Graves' ophthalmopathy. DNA of the CDR3: TGCAGTGCTCCTCGCCTTAGCGGGAGGGGGAGCGGGGAGCTGTTTTTT. It translates to CSAPRLSGRGSGELFF.